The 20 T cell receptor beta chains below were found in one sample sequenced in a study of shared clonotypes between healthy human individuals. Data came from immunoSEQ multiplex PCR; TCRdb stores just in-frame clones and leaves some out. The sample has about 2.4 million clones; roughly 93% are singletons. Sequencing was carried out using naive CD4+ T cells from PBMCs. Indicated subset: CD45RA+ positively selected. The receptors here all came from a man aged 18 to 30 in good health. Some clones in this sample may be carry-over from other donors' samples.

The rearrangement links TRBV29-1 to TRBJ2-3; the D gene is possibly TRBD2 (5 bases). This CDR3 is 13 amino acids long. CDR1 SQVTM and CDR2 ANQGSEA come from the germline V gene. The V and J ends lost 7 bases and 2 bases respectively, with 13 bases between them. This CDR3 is CSGGLVLTDTQYF. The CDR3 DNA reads TGCAGCGGTGGACTCGTCCTCACAGATACGCAGTATTTT.

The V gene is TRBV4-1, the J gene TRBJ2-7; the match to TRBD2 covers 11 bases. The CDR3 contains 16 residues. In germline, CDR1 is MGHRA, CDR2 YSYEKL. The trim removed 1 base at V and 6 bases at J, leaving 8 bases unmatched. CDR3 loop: CASSQGATSGSGEQYF. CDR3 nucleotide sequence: TGCGCCAGCAGCCAAGGGGCAACTAGCGGGAGTGGCGAGCAGTACTTC.

In DNA, the CDR3 is TGCGCCAGCAGCCAGGCTGTCCGGGCGGGCTTGTTCACAGATACGCAGTATTTT. Its translation: CASSQAVRAGLFTDTQYF. The chain is built from TRBV4-3 and TRBJ2-3, with TRBD2 as a possible D gene (5 bases). V lost 3 bases, J lost 2 bases, and 21 bases lay in between. Germline loops: CDR1 LGHNA, CDR2 YSLEER. This CDR3 has 18 amino acids.

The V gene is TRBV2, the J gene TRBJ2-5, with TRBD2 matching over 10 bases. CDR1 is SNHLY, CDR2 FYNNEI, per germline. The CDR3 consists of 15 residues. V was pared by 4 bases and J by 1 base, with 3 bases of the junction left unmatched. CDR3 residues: CASSASGSSQETQYF. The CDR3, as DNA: TGTGCCAGCAGTGCTAGCGGGAGTAGCCAAGAGACCCAGTACTTC. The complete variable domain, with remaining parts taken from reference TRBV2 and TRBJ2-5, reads EPEVTQTPSHQVTQMGQEVILRCVPISNHLYFYWYRQILGQKVEFLVSFYNNEISEKSEIFDDQFSVERPDGSNFTLKIRSTKLEDSAMYFCASSASGSSQETQYFGPGTRLLVL.

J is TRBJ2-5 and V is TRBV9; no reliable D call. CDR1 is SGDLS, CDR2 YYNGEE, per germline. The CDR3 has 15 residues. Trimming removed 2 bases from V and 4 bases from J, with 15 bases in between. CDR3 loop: CASSVYGEGRETQYF. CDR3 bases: TGTGCCAGCAGCGTTTATGGTGAAGGAAGAGAGACCCAGTACTTC.

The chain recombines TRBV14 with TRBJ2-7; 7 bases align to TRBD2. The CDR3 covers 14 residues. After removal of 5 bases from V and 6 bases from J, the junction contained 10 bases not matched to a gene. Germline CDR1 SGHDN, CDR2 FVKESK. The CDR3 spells CASSWGLTSTEQYF. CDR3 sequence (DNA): TGTGCCAGCAGCTGGGGACTAACCTCCACCGAGCAGTACTTC. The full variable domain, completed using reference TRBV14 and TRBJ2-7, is EAGVTQFPSHSVIEKGQTVTLRCDPISGHDNLYWYRRVMGKEIKFLLHFVKESKQDESGMPNNRFLAERTGGTYSTLKVQPAELEDSGVYFCASSWGLTSTEQYFGPGTRLTVT.

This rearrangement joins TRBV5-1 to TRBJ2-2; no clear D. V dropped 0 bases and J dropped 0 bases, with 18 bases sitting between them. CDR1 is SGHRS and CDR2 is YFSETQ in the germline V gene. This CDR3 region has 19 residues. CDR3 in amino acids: CASSLAGTRRAPNTGELFF. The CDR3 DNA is TGCGCCAGCAGCTTGGCCGGAACTCGTAGGGCGCCGAACACCGGGGAGCTGTTTTTT.

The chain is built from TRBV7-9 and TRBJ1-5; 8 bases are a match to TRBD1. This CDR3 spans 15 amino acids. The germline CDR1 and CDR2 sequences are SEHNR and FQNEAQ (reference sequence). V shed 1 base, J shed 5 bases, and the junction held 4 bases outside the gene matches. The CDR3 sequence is CASSLGRGLDQPQHF. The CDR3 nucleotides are TGTGCCAGCAGCTTAGGCAGGGGGCTGGATCAGCCCCAGCATTTT.

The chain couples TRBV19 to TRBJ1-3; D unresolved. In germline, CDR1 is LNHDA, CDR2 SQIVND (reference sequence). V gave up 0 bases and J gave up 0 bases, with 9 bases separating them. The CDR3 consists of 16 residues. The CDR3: CASSIEGRTSGNTIYF. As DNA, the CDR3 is TGTGCCAGTAGTATAGAGGGCAGGACCTCTGGAAACACCATATATTTT.

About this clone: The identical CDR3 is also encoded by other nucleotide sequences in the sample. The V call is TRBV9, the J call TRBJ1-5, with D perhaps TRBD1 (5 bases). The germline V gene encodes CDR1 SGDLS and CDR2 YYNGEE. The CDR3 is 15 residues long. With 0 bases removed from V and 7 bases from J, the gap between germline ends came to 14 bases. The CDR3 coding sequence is TGTGCCAGCAGCGTAGGAGGCCAGGGCGGCCAGCCCCAGCATTTT. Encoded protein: CASSVGGQGGQPQHF.

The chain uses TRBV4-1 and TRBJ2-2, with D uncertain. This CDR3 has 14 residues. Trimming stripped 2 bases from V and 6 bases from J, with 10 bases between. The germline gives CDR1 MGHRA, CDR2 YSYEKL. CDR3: CASSQQTQAGELFF. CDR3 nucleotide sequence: TGCGCCAGCAGCCAACAGACTCAGGCCGGGGAGCTGTTTTTT.

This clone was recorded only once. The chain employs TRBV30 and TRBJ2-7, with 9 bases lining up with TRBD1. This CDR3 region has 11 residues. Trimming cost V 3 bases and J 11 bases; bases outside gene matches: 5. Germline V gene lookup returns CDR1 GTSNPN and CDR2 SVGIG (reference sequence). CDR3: CAWRGDRVKYF. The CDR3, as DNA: TGTGCCTGGAGGGGGGACAGGGTGAAGTACTTC.

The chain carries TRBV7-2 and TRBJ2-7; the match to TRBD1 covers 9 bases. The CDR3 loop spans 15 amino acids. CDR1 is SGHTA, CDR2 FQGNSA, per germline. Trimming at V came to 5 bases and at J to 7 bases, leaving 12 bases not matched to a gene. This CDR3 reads CASSAPGQGFGEQYF. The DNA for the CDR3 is TGTGCCAGCAGCGCCCCGGGACAGGGTTTCGGAGAGCAGTACTTC. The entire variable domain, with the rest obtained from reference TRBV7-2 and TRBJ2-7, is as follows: GAGVSQSPSNKVTEKGKDVELRCDPISGHTALYWYRQSLGQGLEFLIYFQGNSAPDKSGLPSDRFSAERTGGSVSTLTIQRTQQEDSAVYLCASSAPGQGFGEQYFGPGTRLTVT.

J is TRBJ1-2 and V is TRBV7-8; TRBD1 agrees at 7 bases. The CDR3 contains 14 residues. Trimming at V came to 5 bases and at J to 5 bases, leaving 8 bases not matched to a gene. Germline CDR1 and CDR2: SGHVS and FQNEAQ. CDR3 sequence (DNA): TGTGCCAGCAGCCCTAGGGACAGATCATATGGCTACACCTTC. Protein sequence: CASSPRDRSYGYTF.

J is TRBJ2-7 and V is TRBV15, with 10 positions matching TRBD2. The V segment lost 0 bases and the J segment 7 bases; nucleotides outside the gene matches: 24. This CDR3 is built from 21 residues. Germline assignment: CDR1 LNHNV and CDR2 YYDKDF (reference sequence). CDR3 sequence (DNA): TGTGCCACCAGCAGAGATGGGTGGGTCCTAGCGGGAGCCGGGGGCTATGAGGAGCAGTACTTC. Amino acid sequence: CATSRDGWVLAGAGGYEEQYF.

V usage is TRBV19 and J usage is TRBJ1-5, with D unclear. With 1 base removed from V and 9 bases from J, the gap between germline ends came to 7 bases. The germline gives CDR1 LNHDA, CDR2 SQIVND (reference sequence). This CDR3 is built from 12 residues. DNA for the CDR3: TGTGCCAGTAGTATAGGGTCCGGGCCCCAGCATTTT. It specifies CASSIGSGPQHF.

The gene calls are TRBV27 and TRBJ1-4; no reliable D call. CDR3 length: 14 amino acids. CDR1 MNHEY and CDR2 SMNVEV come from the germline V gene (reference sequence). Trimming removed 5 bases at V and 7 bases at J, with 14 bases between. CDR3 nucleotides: TGTGCCAGCAGTGACGTGGCCGAGGGTGAAAAACTGTTTTTT. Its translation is CASSDVAEGEKLFF.

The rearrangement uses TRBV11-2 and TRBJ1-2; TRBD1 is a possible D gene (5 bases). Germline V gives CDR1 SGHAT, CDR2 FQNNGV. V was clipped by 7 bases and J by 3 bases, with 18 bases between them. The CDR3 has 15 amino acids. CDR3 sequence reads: CASTVGLGRYYGYTF. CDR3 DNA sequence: TGTGCCAGCACCGTGGGGTTGGGGCGGTACTATGGCTACACCTTC.

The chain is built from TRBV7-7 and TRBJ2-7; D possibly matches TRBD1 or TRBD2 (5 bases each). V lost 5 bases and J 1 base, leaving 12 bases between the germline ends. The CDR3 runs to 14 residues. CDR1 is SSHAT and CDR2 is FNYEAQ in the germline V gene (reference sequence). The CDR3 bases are TGTGCCAGCAGCCCAGGGACGGATTCCTACGAGCAGTACTTC. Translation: CASSPGTDSYEQYF.

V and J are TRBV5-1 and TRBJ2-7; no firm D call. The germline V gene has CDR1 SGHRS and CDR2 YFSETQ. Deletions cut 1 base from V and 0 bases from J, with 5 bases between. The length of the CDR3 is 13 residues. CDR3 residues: CASSLQVSYEQYF. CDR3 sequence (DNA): TGCGCCAGCAGCTTGCAGGTCTCCTACGAGCAGTACTTC. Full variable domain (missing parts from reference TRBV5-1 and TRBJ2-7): KAGVTQTPRYLIKTRGQQVTLSCSPISGHRSVSWYQQTPGQGLQFLFEYFSETQRNKGNFPGRFSGRQFSNSRSEMNVSTLELGDSALYLCASSLQVSYEQYFGPGTRLTVT.